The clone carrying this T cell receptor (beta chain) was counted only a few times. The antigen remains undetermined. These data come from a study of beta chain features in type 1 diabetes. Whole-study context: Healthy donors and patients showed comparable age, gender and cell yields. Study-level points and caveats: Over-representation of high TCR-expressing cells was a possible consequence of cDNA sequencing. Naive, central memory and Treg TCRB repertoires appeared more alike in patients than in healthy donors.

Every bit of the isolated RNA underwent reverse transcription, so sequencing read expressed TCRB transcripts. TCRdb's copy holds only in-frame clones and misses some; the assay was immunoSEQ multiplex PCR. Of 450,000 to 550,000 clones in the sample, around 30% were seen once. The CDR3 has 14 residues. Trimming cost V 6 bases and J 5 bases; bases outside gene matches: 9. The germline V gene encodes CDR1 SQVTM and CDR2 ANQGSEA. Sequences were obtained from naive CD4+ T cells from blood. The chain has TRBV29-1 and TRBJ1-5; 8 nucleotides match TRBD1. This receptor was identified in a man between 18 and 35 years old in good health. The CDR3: CSVLDRAGDQPQHF. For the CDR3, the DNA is TGCAGCGTCCTGGACAGGGCAGGGGATCAGCCCCAGCATTTT.